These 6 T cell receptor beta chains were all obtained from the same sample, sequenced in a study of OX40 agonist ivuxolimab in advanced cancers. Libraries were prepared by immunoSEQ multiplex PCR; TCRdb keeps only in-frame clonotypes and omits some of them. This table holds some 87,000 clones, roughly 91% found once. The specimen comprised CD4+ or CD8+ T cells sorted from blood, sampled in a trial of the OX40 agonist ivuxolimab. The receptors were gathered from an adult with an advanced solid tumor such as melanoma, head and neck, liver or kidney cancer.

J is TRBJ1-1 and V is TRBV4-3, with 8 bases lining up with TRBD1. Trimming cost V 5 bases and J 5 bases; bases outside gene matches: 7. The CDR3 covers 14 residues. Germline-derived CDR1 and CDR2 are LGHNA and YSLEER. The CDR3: CASSLTGGSTEAFF. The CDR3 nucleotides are TGCGCCAGCAGCTTAACAGGGGGTAGTACTGAAGCTTTCTTT.

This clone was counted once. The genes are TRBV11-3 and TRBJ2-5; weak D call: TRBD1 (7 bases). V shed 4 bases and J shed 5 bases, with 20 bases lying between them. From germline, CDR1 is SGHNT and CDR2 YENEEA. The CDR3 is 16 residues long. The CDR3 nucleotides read TGTGCCAGCAGCTCTAGTCGGGAGACAGGGTTCGAGACCCAGTACTTC. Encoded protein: CASSSSRETGFETQYF.

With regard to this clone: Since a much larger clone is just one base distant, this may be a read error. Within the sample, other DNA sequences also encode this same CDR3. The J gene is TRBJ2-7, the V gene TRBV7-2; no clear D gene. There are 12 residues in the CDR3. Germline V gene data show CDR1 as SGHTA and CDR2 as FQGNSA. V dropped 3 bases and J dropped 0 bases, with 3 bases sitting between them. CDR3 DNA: TGTGCCAGCAGCTTCTCCTCCTACGAGCAGTACTTC. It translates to CASSFSSYEQYF.

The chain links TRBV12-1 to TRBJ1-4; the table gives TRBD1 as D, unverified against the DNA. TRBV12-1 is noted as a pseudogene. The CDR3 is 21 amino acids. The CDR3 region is CASSFNSPGQGTATLNEKLFF. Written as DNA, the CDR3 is TGTGCCAGCAGCTTTAACAGCCCGGGACAGGGGACTGCTACCCTTAATGAAAAACTGTTTTTT.

The CDR3 reads CASSPVSTDTQYF. CDR3 sequence (DNA): TGTGCCAGCTCACCTGTCAGTACAGATACGCAGTATTTT. The rearrangement joins TRBV18 to TRBJ2-3, with unresolved D. The germline V gene encodes CDR1 KGHSH and CDR2 LQKENI. The CDR3 runs to 13 residues. Trimming removed 3 bases from V and 3 bases from J, with 7 bases in between. The whole variable domain, filled in from reference TRBV18 and TRBJ2-3, reads NAGVMQNPRHLVRRRGQEARLRCSPMKGHSHVYWYRQLPEEGLKFMVYLQKENIIDESGMPKERFSAEFPKEGPSILRIQQVVRGDSAAYFCASSPVSTDTQYFGPGTRLTVL.

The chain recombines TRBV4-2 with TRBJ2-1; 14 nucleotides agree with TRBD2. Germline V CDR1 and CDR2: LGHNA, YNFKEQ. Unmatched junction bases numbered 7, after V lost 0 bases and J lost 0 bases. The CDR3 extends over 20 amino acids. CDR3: CASSQDVSTSGRASYNEQFF. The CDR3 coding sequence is TGTGCCAGCAGCCAAGACGTTTCGACTAGCGGGAGGGCCTCCTACAATGAGCAGTTCTTC.